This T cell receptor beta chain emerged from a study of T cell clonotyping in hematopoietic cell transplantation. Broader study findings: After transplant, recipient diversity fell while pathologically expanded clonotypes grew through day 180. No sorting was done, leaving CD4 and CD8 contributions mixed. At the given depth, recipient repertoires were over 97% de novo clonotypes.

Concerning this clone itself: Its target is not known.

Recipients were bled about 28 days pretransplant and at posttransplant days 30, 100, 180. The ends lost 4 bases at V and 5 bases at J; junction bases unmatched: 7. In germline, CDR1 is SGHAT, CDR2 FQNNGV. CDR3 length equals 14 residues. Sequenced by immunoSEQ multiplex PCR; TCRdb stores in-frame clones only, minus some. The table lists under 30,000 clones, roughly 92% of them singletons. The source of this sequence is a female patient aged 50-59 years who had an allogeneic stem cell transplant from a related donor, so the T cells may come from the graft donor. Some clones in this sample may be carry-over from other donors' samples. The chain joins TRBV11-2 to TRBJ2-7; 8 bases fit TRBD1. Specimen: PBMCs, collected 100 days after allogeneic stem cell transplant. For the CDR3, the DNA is TGTGCCAGCAGCTCCCGGACAGGGAACAACGAGCAGTACTTC. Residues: CASSSRTGNNEQYF. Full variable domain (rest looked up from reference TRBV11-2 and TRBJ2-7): EAGVAQSPRYKIIEKRQSVAFWCNPISGHATLYWYQQILGQGPKLLIQFQNNGVVDDSQLPKDRFSAERLKGVDSTLKIQPAKLEDSAVYLCASSSRTGNNEQYFGPGTRLTVT.